This is a list of T cell receptor beta chains from one sample in a study of T-cell reconstitution after alpha-beta-depleted transplantation in children. Each CDR3 protein gets one entry after TCRdb re-called the PCR reads with MiXCR. There are some 300,000 distinct CDR3 sequences in the sample; 7.5% to 9% occur only once, and around 10% lies in the top ten. Sample: peripheral blood, taken 360 days after TCRalphabeta/CD19-depleted stem cell transplant. The receptors derive from a female patient aged 2-9 years who had a stem cell transplant for Fanconi anemia, so the T cells may come from the graft donor. Both conserved end residues are part of each CDR3.

CASSSTGQGQETQYF TRBJ2-5 TRBV7-8
CASSVSSPNAEAFF TRBJ1-1 TRBV9
CSAGAFPHQPQHF TRBJ1-5 TRBV20-1
CASSFEGTIWNRELFF TRBJ2-2 TRBV11-1
CASSEAATPNTEAFF TRBJ1-1 TRBV9
CASSLEPSNNEQFF TRBJ2-1 TRBV11-2
CASSLTEKGTQYF TRBJ2-3 TRBV5-1
CASSLGTSGGGDTQYF TRBJ2-3 TRBV12-3/TRBV12-4
CAISETKAGESDTQYF TRBJ2-3 TRBV10-3
CASSQLTRTSGGYNEQFF TRBJ2-1 TRBV3-1
CASSSSLLAGSSYEQYF TRBJ2-7 TRBV5-1
CASSESGRVGYGYTF TRBJ1-2 TRBV25-1
CASSPGGLTAYNEQFF TRBJ2-1 TRBV12-3/TRBV12-4
CASSLGLHTYEQYF TRBJ2-7 TRBV7-8
CASSSPGTIKSNEQFF TRBJ2-1 TRBV7-2
CASSSGQLSEKLFF TRBJ1-4 TRBV5-1
CASSSLAGGTDTQYF TRBJ2-3 TRBV12-3/TRBV12-4
CASSLFSISGYTDTQYF TRBJ2-3 TRBV7-2
CASSTPGTDPQKLFF TRBJ1-4 TRBV27
CASSTHPTGAQGAQYF TRBJ2-5 TRBV13
CSAPLRDTNHYGYTF TRBJ1-2 TRBV20-1
CASSYIETDEAFF TRBJ1-1 TRBV6-5
CASSLSRASGQQETQYF TRBJ2-5 TRBV4-3
CSGQGAGTDTQYF TRBJ2-3 TRBV20-1
CASSVAGTPNTEAFF TRBJ1-1 TRBV9
CASSLLAGGELFF TRBJ2-2 TRBV12-3/TRBV12-4
CASSLGGAYQETQYF TRBJ2-5 TRBV5-1
CASSQEILARHGNTIYF TRBJ1-3 TRBV14
CASSIVASTAVTQYF TRBJ2-5 TRBV19
CASRETKTTDYSNQPQHF TRBJ1-5 TRBV6-1
CASSLGRGGYNEQFF TRBJ2-1 TRBV11-3